This T cell receptor (beta chain) was sequenced during a study of vaccination and CD4 T cells after COVID-19. Study details: Participants were vaccinated with two doses, given as either BNT162b2 or mRNA-1273 vaccine. Post-vaccine sample collection happened at a median of approximately 77 days after dose two, ranging 14 to 241. Cellular stimulation was performed using overlapping spike peptides derived from SARS-CoV-2, HCoV-NL63, HCoV-OC43 and HCoV-229E.

Documented treatment: approximately 9-day PBMC culture with coronavirus spike peptide pools or control peptides (ViraFEST assay). TCR sequencing followed the expansion of antigen-specific T cells with peptide pools in ViraFEST. Trimming cost V 0 bases and J 6 bases, with 7 bases left between them. CDR3 length equals 12 residues. Germline assignment: CDR1 GTSNPN and CDR2 SVGIG (reference sequence). This clonotype was recorded a few times. The antigen remains undetermined. The Oncomine TCR Beta short-read assay generated sequence data from the DNA of cultured CD4+ T cells. TCRdb processed the PCR reads anew with MiXCR; each CDR3 protein has one entry. This repertoire shows around 15,000 distinct CDR3 sequences, roughly 45% found once; its top ten account for 3.7%.

The rearrangement links TRBV30 to TRBJ2-3; no definite D call. What was sequenced was CD4+ T cells from blood, cultured in vitro. The source is a human donor who had recovered from COVID-19. DNA of the CDR3: TGTGCCTGGAGTGTAACTGGGGATACGCAGTATTTT. Protein sequence: CAWSVTGDTQYF.